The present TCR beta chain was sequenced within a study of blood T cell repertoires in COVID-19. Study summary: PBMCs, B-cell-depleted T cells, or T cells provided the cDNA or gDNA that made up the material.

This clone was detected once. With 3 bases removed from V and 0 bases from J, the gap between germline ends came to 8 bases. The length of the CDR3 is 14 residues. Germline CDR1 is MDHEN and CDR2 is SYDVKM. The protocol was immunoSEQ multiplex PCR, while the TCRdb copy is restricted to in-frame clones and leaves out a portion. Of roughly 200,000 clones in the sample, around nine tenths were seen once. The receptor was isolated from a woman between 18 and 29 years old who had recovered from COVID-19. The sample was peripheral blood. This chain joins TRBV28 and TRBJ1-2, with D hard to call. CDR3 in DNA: TGTGCCAGCAGTTTGGTGGGAGCTAACTATGGCTACACCTTC. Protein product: CASSLVGANYGYTF.